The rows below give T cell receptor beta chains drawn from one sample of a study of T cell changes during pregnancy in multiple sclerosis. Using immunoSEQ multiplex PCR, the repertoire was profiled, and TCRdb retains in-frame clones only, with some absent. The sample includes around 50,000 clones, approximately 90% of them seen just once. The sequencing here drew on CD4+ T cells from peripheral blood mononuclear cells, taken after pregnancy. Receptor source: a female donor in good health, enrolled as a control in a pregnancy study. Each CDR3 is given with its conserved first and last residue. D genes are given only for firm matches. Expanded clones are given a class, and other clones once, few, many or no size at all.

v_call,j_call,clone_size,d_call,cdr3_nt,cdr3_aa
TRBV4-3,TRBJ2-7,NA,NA,TGCGCCAGCAGCCAAGATCAGGGCTACGAGCAGTACTTC,CASSQDQGYEQYF
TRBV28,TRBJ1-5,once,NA,TGTGCCAGCAGTTTCAAGGGGCAGTATAGCAATCAGCCCCAGCATTTT,CASSFKGQYSNQPQHF
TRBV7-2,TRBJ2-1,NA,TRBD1,TGTGCCAGCAGCCCTAGGACAGGGGTTTACAATGAGCAGTTCTTC,CASSPRTGVYNEQFF
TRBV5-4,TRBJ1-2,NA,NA,TGTGCCAGCAAGGCAGGGGTCCCCTATGGCTACACCTTC,CASKAGVPYGYTF
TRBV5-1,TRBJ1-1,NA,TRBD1,TGCGCCAGCAAGGAAAGACAGGGCATGAACACTGAAGCTTTCTTT,CASKERQGMNTEAFF
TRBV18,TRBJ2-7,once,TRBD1,TGTGCCAGCTCACCACCGGGACAGGCGACCTACGAGCAGTACTTC,CASSPPGQATYEQYF
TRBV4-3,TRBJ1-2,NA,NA,TGCGCCAGCAGCCCGAATCTAGGGAGGGGCTACACCTTC,CASSPNLGRGYTF
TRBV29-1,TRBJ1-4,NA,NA,TGCAGCGTGCGTGGTGAAAAACTGTTTTTT,CSVRGEKLFF
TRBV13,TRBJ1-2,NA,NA,TGTGCCAGCAGCCGATCCCGGGGTTCCTATGGCTACACCTTC,CASSRSRGSYGYTF
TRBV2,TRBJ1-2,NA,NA,TGTGCCAGCAGTGAACAAGGAGTGATCTATGGCTACACCTTC,CASSEQGVIYGYTF
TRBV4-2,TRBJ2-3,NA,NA,TGTGCCAGCAGCCAGGGCCATAGACAAGCCCTTAGCACAGATACGCAGTATTTT,CASSQGHRQALSTDTQYF
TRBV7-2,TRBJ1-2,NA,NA,TGTGCCAGCAGCTTAGCGGTAGGGGCCAGCTCCTATGGCTACACCTTC,CASSLAVGASSYGYTF
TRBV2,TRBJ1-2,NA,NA,TGTGCCAGCAGTGAAGACAGGGTCTGGGGCTACACCTTC,CASSEDRVWGYTF
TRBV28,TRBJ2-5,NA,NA,TGTGCCAGCAGTCTAAGACAGGTGGGGGAGACCCAGTACTTC,CASSLRQVGETQYF
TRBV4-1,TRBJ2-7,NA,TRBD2,TGCGCCAGCAGCCAAGGACCCGCGGGGGGGATCTACGAGCAGTACTTC,CASSQGPAGGIYEQYF
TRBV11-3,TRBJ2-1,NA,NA,TGTGCCAGCAGCCATACGACAGGGAGGTCCTACAATGAGCAGTTCTTC,CASSHTTGRSYNEQFF
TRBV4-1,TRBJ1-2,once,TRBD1,TGCGCCAGCAGCCAAGACCCTGGACAGGGCGCGGTGTCCTATGGCTACACCTTC,CASSQDPGQGAVSYGYTF